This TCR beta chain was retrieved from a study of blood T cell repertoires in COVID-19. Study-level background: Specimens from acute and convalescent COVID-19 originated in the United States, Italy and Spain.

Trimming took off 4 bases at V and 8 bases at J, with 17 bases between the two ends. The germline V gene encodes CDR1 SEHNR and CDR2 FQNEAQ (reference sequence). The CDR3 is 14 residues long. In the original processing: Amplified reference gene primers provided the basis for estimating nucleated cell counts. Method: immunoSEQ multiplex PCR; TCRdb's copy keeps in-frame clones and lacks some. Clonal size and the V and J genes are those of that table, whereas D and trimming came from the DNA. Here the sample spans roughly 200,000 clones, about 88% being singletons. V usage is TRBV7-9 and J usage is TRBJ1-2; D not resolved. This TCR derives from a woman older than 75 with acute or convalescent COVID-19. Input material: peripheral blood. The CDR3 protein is CASSSPDTAKGYTF. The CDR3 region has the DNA TGTGCCAGCAGCTCCCCAGACACGGCCAAGGGCTACACCTTC.